The T cell receptor (beta chain) under discussion was sequenced for a study of neurological immune-mediated disorders. On the study more broadly: Secondary progressive cases numbered 3 among the roughly 34 multiple sclerosis patients, while the other 31 were relapsing-remitting.

Ten or more counts support this clonotype. TCRdb recomputed calls from the 5' RACE reads with MiXCR, one row per CDR3 protein. The sample contains about 52,000 distinct CDR3 sequences, around 4% of which appear only once. Germline loops: CDR1 DFQATT, CDR2 SNEGSKA (reference sequence). Trimming took 5 bases from V and 9 from J, leaving 13 bases between them. The length of the CDR3 is 11 residues. The sequencing sample was made of PBMCs. The receptor's source is a man aged 25 to 45 with multiple sclerosis. The chain joins TRBV20-1 to TRBJ1-2, with D possibly TRBD1 on 5 matching bases. The CDR3 DNA sequence: TGCAGTGCTGCAAACGACAGACGCTACACCTTC. Amino acids: CSAANDRRYTF.